This T cell receptor beta chain was captured by sequencing in a study of T cell changes during pregnancy in multiple sclerosis. Germline loops: CDR1 KGHSH, CDR2 LQKENI. CDR3 length: 15 residues. V shed 0 bases and J 0 bases; nucleotides not matched to a gene: 1. This table comes from immunoSEQ multiplex PCR, and its TCRdb copy is limited to in-frame clones, with some not included. Found here are around 40,000 clones, approximately 90% of them singletons; the top ten hold approximately 0.37%. The chain links TRBV18 to TRBJ2-7; 8 bases align to TRBD1. The receptor was isolated from a female donor with multiple sclerosis, enrolled in a pregnancy study. The material sequenced was CD4+ T cells from peripheral blood mononuclear cells, taken in the second trimester of pregnancy. The CDR3 DNA sequence: TGTGCCAGCTCACCACCGGGACAGGCCTCCTACGAGCAGTACTTC. Amino acid sequence: CASSPPGQASYEQYF.